This T cell receptor beta chain emerged from a study of beta chain features in type 1 diabetes. On the study more broadly: Patients did not differ from healthy donors in age, gender or cell yield. Study-wide findings and caveats: When Type 1 diabetes patients were examined, their TCRB CDR3s proved moderately but significantly shorter in all four CD4+ subsets.

Via CD45RO/CCR7/CD25/CD127/CD95/CD27, cells of the CD4+ naive, central memory, regulatory and stem cell-like memory subsets were sorted. Every bit of the isolated RNA underwent reverse transcription, so sequencing read expressed TCRB transcripts. Data came from immunoSEQ multiplex PCR; TCRdb stores just in-frame clones and leaves some out. The table has almost 350,000 clones, around 9% seen once. This clone was counted between two and nine times. Its cognate antigen is unknown. V was clipped by 4 bases and J by 6 bases, with 11 bases between them. The germline CDR1 and CDR2 sequences are SGDLS and YYNGEE. The CDR3 totals 13 residues.

V gene TRBV9 combines with J gene TRBJ2-1, with D possibly TRBD1 on 5 matching bases. Source material: central memory CD4+ T cells from blood. This clonotype was sampled from a young man with type 1 diabetes. The CDR3 DNA reads as TGTGCCAGCAGCCCCCCAGGGCGCAATGAGCAGTTCTTC. Translated, it gives CASSPPGRNEQFF.